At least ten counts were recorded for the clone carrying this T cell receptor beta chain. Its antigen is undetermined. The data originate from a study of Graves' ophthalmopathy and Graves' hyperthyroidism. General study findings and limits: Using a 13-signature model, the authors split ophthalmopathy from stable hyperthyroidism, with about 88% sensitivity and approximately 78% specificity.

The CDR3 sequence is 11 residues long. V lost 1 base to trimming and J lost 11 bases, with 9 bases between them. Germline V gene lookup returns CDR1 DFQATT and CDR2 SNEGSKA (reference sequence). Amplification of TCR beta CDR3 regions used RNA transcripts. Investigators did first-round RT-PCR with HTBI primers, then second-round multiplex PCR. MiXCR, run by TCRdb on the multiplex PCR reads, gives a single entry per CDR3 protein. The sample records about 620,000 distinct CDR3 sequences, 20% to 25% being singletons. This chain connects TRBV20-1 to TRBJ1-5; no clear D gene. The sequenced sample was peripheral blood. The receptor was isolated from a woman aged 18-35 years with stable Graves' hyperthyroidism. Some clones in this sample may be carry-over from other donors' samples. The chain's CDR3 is CSARGLATQHF. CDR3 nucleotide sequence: TGCAGTGCTAGAGGTTTGGCCACCCAGCATTTT.